This is a list of T cell receptor beta chains from one sample in a study of blood T cells in healthy people across ages. TCRdb re-analysed the 5' RACE reads in MiXCR, keeping a single row per CDR3 protein. This table has about 800,000 distinct CDR3 sequences, roughly 64% appearing once. Sequenced sample: blood. The receptors derive from a man aged 30-40 years in good health. Both conserved end residues are part of each CDR3. A D gene is named only where the DNA matches it firmly. Part of the rows lack a size; the others show once, few, many or a class for expanded clones.

v_call	d_call	j_call	clone_size	cdr3_aa	cdr3_nt
TRBV15	.	TRBJ2-1	.	CATSEDGAYNEQFF	TGTGCCACCAGCGAGGACGGGGCCTACAATGAGCAGTTCTTC
TRBV29-1	.	TRBJ1-4	.	CSVAGTRNEKLFF	TGCAGCGTTGCCGGGACAAGGAATGAAAAACTGTTTTTT
TRBV7-2	.	TRBJ2-5	.	CASSWGGLGGKETQYF	TGTGCCAGCAGCTGGGGGGGACTAGGGGGCAAAGAGACCCAGTACTTC
TRBV12-3/TRBV12-4	.	TRBJ1-2	few	CASSSPSFRDGYTF	TGTGCCAGCAGTTCCCCGAGTTTCCGGGATGGCTACACCTTC
TRBV10-3	.	TRBJ2-5	.	CAISGPWGETQYF	TGTGCCATCAGCGGGCCTTGGGGGGAGACCCAGTACTTC
TRBV6-5	.	TRBJ1-2	.	CASSFQTGEGYGYTF	TGTGCCAGCAGTTTCCAGACAGGAGAGGGATATGGCTACACCTTC
TRBV3-1	.	TRBJ1-2	.	CASSQSPAIDNYGYTF	TGTGCCAGCAGCCAAAGCCCCGCGATCGATAACTATGGCTACACCTTC
TRBV15	.	TRBJ2-5	.	CATSLWGKPGKETQYF	TGTGCCACCAGCCTCTGGGGCAAACCGGGGAAAGAGACCCAGTACTTC
TRBV20-1	.	TRBJ1-6	.	CSAMELTNGSPLHF	TGCAGTGCCATGGAGCTGACGAATGGCTCACCCCTCCACTTT
TRBV20-1	.	TRBJ2-7	.	CSFYGGSSYNEQYF	TGCAGCTTCTACGGGGGAAGCTCCTACAATGAGCAGTACTTC
TRBV9	TRBD2	TRBJ2-4	.	CASSVGLAGALSKNIQYF	TGTGCCAGCAGCGTAGGGCTAGCGGGGGCCCTAAGCAAAAACATTCAGTACTTC
TRBV5-6	.	TRBJ2-6	.	CASSLRATSSGANVLTF	TGTGCCAGCAGCTTACGTGCGACAAGCTCTGGGGCCAACGTCCTGACTTTC
TRBV20-1	TRBD1	TRBJ2-1	.	CSAQTGRGQTTYNEQFF	TGCAGTGCCCAAACGGGCAGGGGACAGACTACCTACAATGAGCAGTTCTTC
TRBV12-3/TRBV12-4	TRBD2	TRBJ2-2	.	CASTLGLDDEELFF	TGTGCCAGCACCCTAGGACTAGATGACGAGGAGCTGTTTTTT
TRBV9	.	TRBJ2-1	.	CASSLVPGTNEQFF	TGTGCCAGCAGCCTTGTACCTGGAACCAATGAGCAGTTCTTC
TRBV20-1	TRBD1	TRBJ2-7	few	CSARDQGQGGYEQYF	TGCAGTGCTAGAGATCAGGGACAGGGGGGCTACGAGCAGTACTTC
TRBV29-1	.	TRBJ1-2	few	CSVEDWGNGGYTF	TGCAGCGTTGAAGACTGGGGGAATGGTGGCTACACCTTC
TRBV4-1	TRBD1	TRBJ2-3	.	CASSFRDRSDADTQYF	TGCGCCAGCAGCTTTCGGGACAGGTCAGATGCAGATACGCAGTATTTT
TRBV7-2	TRBD1	TRBJ2-5	.	CASSKRQGGIETQYF	TGTGCCAGCAGCAAACGACAGGGGGGGATAGAGACCCAGTACTTC
TRBV6-6	TRBD1	TRBJ1-2	.	CASVMFPRGQGYYGYTF	TGTGCCAGTGTAATGTTTCCCAGAGGACAGGGGTACTATGGCTACACCTTC